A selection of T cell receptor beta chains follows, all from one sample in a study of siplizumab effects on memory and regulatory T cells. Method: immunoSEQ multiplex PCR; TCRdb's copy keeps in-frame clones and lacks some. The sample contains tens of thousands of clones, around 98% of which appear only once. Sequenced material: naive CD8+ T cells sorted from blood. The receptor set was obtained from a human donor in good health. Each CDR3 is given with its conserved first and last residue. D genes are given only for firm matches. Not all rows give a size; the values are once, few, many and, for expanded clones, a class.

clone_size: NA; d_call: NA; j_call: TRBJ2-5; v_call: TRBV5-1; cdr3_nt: TGCGCCAGCAGCTTGGAGGCGATCCAAGAGACCCAGTACTTC; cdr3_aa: CASSLEAIQETQYF
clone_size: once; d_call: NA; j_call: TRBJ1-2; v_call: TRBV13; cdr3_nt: TGTGCCAGCAGTTTACGGACGGAGACGCATGGCTACACCTTC; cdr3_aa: CASSLRTETHGYTF
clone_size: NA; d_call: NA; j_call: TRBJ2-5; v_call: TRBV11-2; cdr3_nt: TGTGCCAGCAGCTTAGTGGGGGGCCTACAAGAGACCCAGTACTTC; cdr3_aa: CASSLVGGLQETQYF
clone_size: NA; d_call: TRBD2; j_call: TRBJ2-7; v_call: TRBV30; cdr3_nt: TGTGCCTGGGCTTCTACTAGCGGCTACGAGCAGTACTTC; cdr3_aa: CAWASTSGYEQYF
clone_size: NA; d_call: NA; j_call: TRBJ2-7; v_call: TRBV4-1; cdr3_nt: TGCGCCAGCAGCCAAGAACAGAGGGACTCCTACGAGCAGTACTTC; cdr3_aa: CASSQEQRDSYEQYF
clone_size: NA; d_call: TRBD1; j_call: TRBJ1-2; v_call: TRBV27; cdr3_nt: TGTGCCAGCAGCCGTACCGGGACAGGGGTTGGCTACACCTTC; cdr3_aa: CASSRTGTGVGYTF
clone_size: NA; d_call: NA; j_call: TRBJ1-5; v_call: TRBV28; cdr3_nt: TGTGCCAGCAGTTTAGGGCCCTATCAGCCCCAGCATTTT; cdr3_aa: CASSLGPYQPQHF
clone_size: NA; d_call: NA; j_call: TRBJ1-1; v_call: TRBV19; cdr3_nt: TGTGCCAGTACCCAAGGGTCATGGGAGAACACTGAAGCTTTCTTT; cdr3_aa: CASTQGSWENTEAFF
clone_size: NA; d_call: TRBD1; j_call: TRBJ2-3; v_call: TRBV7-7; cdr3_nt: TGTGCTAGCACCCCTATCCAGGGGGCAGATACGCAGTATTTT; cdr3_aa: CASTPIQGADTQYF
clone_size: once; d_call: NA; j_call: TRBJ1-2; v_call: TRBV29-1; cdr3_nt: TGCAGCGTTGTAGACAGAGGATCAAACTATGGCTACACCTTC; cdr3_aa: CSVVDRGSNYGYTF
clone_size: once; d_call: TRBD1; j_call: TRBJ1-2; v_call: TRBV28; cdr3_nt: TGTGCCAGCAGTCTCGTAGGGACAGGGGATTACTATGGCTACACCTTC; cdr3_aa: CASSLVGTGDYYGYTF
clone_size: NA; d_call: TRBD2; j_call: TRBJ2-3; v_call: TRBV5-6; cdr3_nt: TGTGCCAGCAGCCAGGGACTAGCGGATAGCACAGATACGCAGTATTTT; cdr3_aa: CASSQGLADSTDTQYF
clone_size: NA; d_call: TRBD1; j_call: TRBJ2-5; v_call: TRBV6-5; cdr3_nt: TGTGCCAGCAGTTACTCATTCGGGACAGCCCAAGAGACCCAGTACTTC; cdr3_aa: CASSYSFGTAQETQYF